Included here is one TCR beta chain sequence, with context. The antigen is unknown. The sample comes from a study of T-cell reconstitution after alpha-beta-depleted transplantation in children. Study-level results: Surviving recipient T cells and thymic progenitors produced the high day-60 TCRbeta diversity seen in some patients. Expanded graft clones, several hundred of them, were reportedly the source of alpha-beta T cells about two months after transplant.

Germline V gene sequence: CDR1 SGHVS, CDR2 FNYEAQ. V dropped 5 bases and J dropped 0; count of bases not matched to a gene: 9. This CDR3 contains 18 residues. This sample's TCRbeta library carried unique molecular identifier barcodes. TCRdb re-analysed the PCR reads in MiXCR, keeping a single row per CDR3 protein. The sample includes 540,000 or so distinct CDR3 sequences, roughly 23% seen only once; the top ten take around an eighth. The sample here was PBMCs, mostly from graft donor cells, taken 360 days after TCRalphabeta/CD19-depleted stem cell transplant. The rearrangement uses TRBV7-6 and TRBJ2-2; 10 bases fit TRBD1. The TCR was taken from a boy under two years old who had a stem cell transplant for acute myeloid leukemia, so the T cells may come from the graft donor. CDR3 nucleotides: TGTGCCAGCAGCCACTGGAAAGGACAGGGGGCGAACACCGGGGAGCTGTTTTTT. Encoded protein: CASSHWKGQGANTGELFF.